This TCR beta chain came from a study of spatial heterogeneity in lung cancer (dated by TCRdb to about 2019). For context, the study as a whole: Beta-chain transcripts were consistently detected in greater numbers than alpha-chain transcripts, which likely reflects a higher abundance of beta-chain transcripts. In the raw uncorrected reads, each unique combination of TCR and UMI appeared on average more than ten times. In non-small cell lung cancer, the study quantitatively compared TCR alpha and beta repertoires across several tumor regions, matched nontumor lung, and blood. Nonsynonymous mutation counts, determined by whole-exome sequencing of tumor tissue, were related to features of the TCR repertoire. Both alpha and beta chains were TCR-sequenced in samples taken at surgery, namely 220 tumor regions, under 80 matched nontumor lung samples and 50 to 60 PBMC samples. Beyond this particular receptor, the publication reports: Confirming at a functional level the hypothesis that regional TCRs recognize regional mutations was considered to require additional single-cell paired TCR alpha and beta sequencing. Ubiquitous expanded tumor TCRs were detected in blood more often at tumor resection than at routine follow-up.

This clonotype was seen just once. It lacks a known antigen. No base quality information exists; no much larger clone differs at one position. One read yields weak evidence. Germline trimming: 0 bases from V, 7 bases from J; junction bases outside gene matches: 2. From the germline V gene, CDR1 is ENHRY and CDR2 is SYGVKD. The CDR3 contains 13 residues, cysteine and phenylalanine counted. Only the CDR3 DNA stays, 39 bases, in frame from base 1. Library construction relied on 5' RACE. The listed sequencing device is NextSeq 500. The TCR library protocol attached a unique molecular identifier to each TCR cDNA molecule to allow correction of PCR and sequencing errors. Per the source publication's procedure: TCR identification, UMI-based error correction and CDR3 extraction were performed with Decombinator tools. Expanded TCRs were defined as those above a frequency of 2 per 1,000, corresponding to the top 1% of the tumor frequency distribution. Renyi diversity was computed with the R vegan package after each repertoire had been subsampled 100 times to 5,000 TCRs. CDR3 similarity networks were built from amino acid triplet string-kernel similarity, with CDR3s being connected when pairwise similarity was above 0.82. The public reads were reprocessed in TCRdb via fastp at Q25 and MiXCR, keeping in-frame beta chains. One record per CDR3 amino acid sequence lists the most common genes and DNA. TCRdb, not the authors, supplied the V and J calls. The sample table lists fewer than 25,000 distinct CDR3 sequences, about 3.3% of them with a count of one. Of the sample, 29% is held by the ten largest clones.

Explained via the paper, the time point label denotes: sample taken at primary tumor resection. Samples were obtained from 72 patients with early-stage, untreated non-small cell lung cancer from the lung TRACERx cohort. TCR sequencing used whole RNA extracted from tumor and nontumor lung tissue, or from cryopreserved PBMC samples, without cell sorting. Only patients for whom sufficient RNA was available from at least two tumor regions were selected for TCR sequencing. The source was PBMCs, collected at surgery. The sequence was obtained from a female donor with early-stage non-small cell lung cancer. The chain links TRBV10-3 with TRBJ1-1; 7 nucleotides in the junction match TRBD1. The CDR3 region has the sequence CAISESGTVEAFF. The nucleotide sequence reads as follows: TGTGCCATCAGTGAGTCGGGGACAGTTGAAGCTTTCTTT.